One TCR beta chain is described in this entry. Other nucleotide sequences from this sample produce the same CDR3. This entry comes from a study of blood T cell repertoires in COVID-19. Study details: Acute and convalescent COVID-19 specimens originated in the United States, Italy and Spain.

Per the authors' pipeline: It was from reference gene primer amplification that nucleated cell counts were estimated. Clones were read by immunoSEQ multiplex PCR, and TCRdb kept only the in-frame ones, dropping some. V, J and clone size derive from that table, while D and trimming were established from the DNA sequence. The data show some 340,000 clones, approximately 89% seen once. Participants were aged roughly 18 to 90 years, lived in over 20 US areas, and enrolled virtually. Participants reported their clinical history, and cohort assignment relied on those reports. The germline V gene encodes CDR1 SGDLS and CDR2 YYNGEE. The germline V and J ends were trimmed by 4 bases and 0 bases, with 9 bases remaining between them. This CDR3 region has 14 residues.

This chain joins TRBV9 and TRBJ2-3; tentative D call: TRBD2 (5 bases). This TCR derives from a young woman who had recovered from COVID-19. Sequencing was carried out using PBMCs or T cells enriched from blood (not recorded which). The CDR3: CASSPRGSTDTQYF. CDR3 in DNA: TGTGCCAGCAGCCCAAGAGGGAGCACAGATACGCAGTATTTT. Full variable domain (missing parts from reference TRBV9 and TRBJ2-3): DSGVTQTPKHLITATGQRVTLRCSPRSGDLSVYWYQQSLDQGLQFLIQYYNGEERAKGNILERFSAQQFPDLHSELNLSSLELGDSALYFCASSPRGSTDTQYFGPGTRLTVL.